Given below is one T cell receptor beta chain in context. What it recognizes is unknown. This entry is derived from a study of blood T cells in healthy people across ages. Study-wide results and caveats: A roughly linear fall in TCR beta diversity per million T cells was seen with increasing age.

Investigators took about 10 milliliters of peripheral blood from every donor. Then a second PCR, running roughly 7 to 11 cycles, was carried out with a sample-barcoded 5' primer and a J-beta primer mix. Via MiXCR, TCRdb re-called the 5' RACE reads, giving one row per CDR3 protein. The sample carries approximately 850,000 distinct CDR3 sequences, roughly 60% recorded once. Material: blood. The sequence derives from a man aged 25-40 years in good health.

The CDR3 loop reads CASSSGLAPNIQYF. The CDR3 DNA reads TGTGCCAGCAGCTCCGGACTAGCCCCAAACATTCAGTACTTC. The chain has TRBV11-2 and TRBJ2-7; 8 bases map to TRBD2. The end of the DNA fits TRBJ2-4 better, so the J call may be wrong. This CDR3 has 14 residues. Germline CDR1 SGHAT, CDR2 FQNNGV.